This T cell receptor beta chain was sequenced during a study of cytomegalovirus exposure and HLA in healthy donors. The overall study: The 95 million to 120 million unique TCR beta sequences, from 150 million to 200 million T cells, were found by an earlier analysis.

Comments on this clone: Its specificity is not known.

There are 17 residues in the CDR3. V lost 5 bases and J lost 0; bases outside the gene matches: 12. The germline gives CDR1 MDHEN, CDR2 SYDVKM. The PCR contained 60 Vbeta and 13 Jbeta primers. Clones were read by immunoSEQ multiplex PCR, and TCRdb kept only the in-frame ones, dropping some. Its table lists tens of thousands of clones. Points from the study as a whole: Reports indicate that TCR beta sequences accurately predicted the HLA-A and HLA-B alleles of most subjects. In the analysis, some V segments, TRBV6-2 and TRBV6-3 included, were excluded as indistinguishable.

The J gene is TRBJ1-2, the V gene TRBV28; TRBD1 agrees at 7 bases. The sample taken for sequencing was PBMCs. The sequence was collected from a man between 50 and 59 years old in good health and CMV-seronegative. This CDR3 reads CASSPTQGVLTNYGYTF. The CDR3 DNA follows: TGTGCCAGCAGTCCTACTCAGGGGGTGCTTACTAACTATGGCTACACCTTC.